This TCR beta chain is drawn from a study of blood T cell repertoires in COVID-19. Overall study context: The origin of the acute and convalescent COVID-19 samples was the United States, Italy and Spain. Sources were T cells, B-cell-depleted T cells, or PBMCs; the material itself was cDNA or gDNA.

The method was immunoSEQ multiplex PCR; TCRdb's version includes in-frame clones alone and lacks a portion of them. The table lists approximately 190,000 clones, around 86% of them singletons. The CDR3 totals 14 residues. Germline CDR1 is SNHLY and CDR2 is FYNNEI. Germline trimming cut 8 bases from V and 7 bases from J; bases unmatched to any gene: 9. Grouping used clinical history reported by participants in a survey and questionnaire. The chain joins TRBV2 to TRBJ2-1, with 9 positions matching TRBD2. The sequencing sample was made of PBMCs or T cells enriched from blood (not recorded which). The source is a woman aged 40 to 50 in a cohort exposed to, infected with or recovered from COVID-19 (not recorded which). This chain's CDR3 is CASDAGGTMNEQFF. For the CDR3, the DNA is TGTGCCAGCGATGCGGGGGGGACGATGAATGAGCAGTTCTTC.